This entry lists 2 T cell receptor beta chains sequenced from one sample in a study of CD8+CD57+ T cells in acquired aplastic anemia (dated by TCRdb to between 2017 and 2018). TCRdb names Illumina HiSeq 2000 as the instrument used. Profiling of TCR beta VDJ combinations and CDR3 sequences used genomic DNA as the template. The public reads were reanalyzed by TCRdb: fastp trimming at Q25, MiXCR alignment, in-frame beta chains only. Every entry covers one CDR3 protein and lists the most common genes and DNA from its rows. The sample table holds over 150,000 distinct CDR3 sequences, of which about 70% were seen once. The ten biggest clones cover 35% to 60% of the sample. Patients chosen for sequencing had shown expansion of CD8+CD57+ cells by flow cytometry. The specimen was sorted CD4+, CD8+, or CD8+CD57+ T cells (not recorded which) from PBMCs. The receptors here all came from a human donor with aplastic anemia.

The chain's CDR3 is CASSLDFENYGYTF. CDR3 nucleotide sequence: TGCGCCAGCAGCTTGGATTTCGAAAACTATGGCTACACCTTC. This chain uses TRBV5-1 with TRBJ1-2; D not certain. Trimming took 0 bases from V and 2 from J, leaving 8 bases between them. Germline lookup yields CDR1 SGHRS and CDR2 YFSETQ. This CDR3 is built from 14 residues.

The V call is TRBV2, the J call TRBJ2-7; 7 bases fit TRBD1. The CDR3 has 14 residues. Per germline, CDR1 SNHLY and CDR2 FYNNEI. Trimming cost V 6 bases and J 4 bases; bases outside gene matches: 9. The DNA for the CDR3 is TGTGCCAGCAGAGACGGGACAGCAGAATACGAGCAGTACTTC. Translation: CASRDGTAEYEQYF.